Described below is a single TCR beta chain sequence and its context. This sample was included in a study of blood T cell repertoires in COVID-19. Study-level background: COVID-19 samples collected from the United States, Italy and Spain covered acute and convalescent phases. The cDNA or gDNA used as material had been derived from T cells, B-cell-depleted T cells, or PBMCs.

Profiled with immunoSEQ multiplex PCR; TCRdb holds only in-frame clones, not every one. The table has roughly 200,000 clones, around 87% seen once. Germline CDR1 reads LGHDT; CDR2 reads YNNKEL (reference sequence). Trimming stripped 2 bases from V and 6 bases from J, with 16 bases between. CDR3 length: 15 amino acids. This TCR was recovered from a middle-aged man with active or convalescent COVID-19. The chain carries TRBV3-1 (or the pseudogene TRBV3-2) and TRBJ1-2; maybe TRBD1 (6 bases). Specimen: peripheral blood. The CDR3 bases are TGTGCCAGCAGCCAATACCAGACAGGCTCAGATGGCTACACCTTC. Protein product: CASSQYQTGSDGYTF.